These 32 T cell receptor beta chains were all obtained from the same sample, sequenced in a study of T-cell memory formation after mild COVID-19. TCRdb ran MiXCR on the 5' RACE reads and lists one entry per CDR3 protein. The repertoire has 450,000 or so distinct CDR3 sequences, about 23% of them found once; the top ten carry 12%. The source material was PBMCs or a T cell subset sorted from them (not recorded which). Receptors were obtained from an adult woman who had mild COVID-19 (a few samples of this study predate the infection). Cell type and time point are not known.

This clonotype was recorded a few times. The rearrangement links TRBV20-1 to TRBJ2-7; 8 bases match TRBD2. V shed 3 bases and J 5 bases; nucleotides not matched to a gene: 12. This CDR3 comprises 15 residues. Germline V gives CDR1 DFQATT, CDR2 SNEGSKA (reference sequence). The CDR3 spells CSASPQREYRHEQYF. In nucleotides, the CDR3 is TGCAGTGCTAGCCCCCAGCGGGAGTATCGCCACGAGCAGTACTTC.

The V call is TRBV14, the J call TRBJ1-6; D is unresolved. The CDR3 totals 18 residues. V lost 0 bases and J lost 10, with 22 bases in between. Germline V gene data show CDR1 as SGHDN and CDR2 as FVKESK. CDR3 DNA: TGTGCCAGCAGCCAAGAACGGAGGGATTTAAGTCACGGCTCACCCCTCCACTTT. Translation: CASSQERRDLSHGSPLHF.

This clonotype has more than one count but fewer than ten. V is TRBV5-1 and J is TRBJ2-1; 10 positions match TRBD1. Germline V gives CDR1 SGHRS, CDR2 YFSETQ. The CDR3 sequence is 16 residues long. Trimming cost V 5 bases and J 6 bases; bases outside gene matches: 11. The CDR3 sequence is CASRKYRDRGSNEQFF. The CDR3 bases are TGCGCCAGCAGAAAGTACCGGGACAGGGGATCCAATGAGCAGTTCTTC.

This clonotype was detected a few times. The chain carries TRBV6-1 and TRBJ1-6; D might be TRBD1 (6 bases). CDR1 is MNHNS and CDR2 is SASEGT in the germline V gene. The CDR3 spans 15 residues. Trimming left V 5 bases short and J 10 bases short, with 18 bases between. DNA of the CDR3: TGTGCCAGCAGTACAAACAGGGTCCCTAGCTCACCCCTCCACTTT. It yields the protein CASSTNRVPSSPLHF.

In DNA, the CDR3 is TGTGCCATCGCCGGGACAGCGAACACTGAAGCTTTCTTT. This sequence encodes CAIAGTANTEAFF. The rearrangement joins TRBV7-9 to TRBJ1-1; 7 nucleotides align to TRBD1. The CDR3 runs to 13 residues. The junction had 6 bases not matched to a gene; V was cut back by 10 bases and J by 1 base. Germline CDR1 and CDR2: SEHNR and FQNEAQ (reference sequence).

This clonotype was seen more than once but under ten times. This chain joins TRBV12-3 or TRBV12-4 and TRBJ2-7; D perhaps matches TRBD2 (6 bases). This CDR3 is 14 amino acids long. Trimming took 3 bases from V and 9 from J, leaving 18 bases between them. The chain's CDR3 is CASSFQGPPEGQYF. The CDR3 coding sequence is TGTGCCAGCAGTTTTCAGGGCCCTCCGGAGGGGCAGTACTTC.

This chain connects TRBV15 to TRBJ2-1, with D tentatively TRBD1 (6 bases). Germline CDR1 and CDR2: LNHNV and YYDKDF (reference sequence). The CDR3 is made up of 14 amino acids. V lost 1 base and J lost 3, with 7 bases in between. The CDR3 loop is CATSRGQDYNEQFF. As DNA, the CDR3 is TGTGCCACCAGCAGAGGACAGGACTACAATGAGCAGTTCTTC.

This clonotype was seen only a few times. This chain links TRBV9 with TRBJ2-5; D possibly matches TRBD1 or TRBD2 (5 bases each). From germline, CDR1 is SGDLS and CDR2 YYNGEE. Between the trimmed V and J ends, which lost 3 bases and 3 bases, there was a span of 15 bases. This CDR3 has 15 amino acids. This CDR3 reads CASSAAPGPKETQYF. In DNA, the CDR3 is TGTGCCAGCAGCGCCGCTCCGGGACCGAAAGAGACCCAGTACTTC.

This CDR3 reads CASSQEGLATTDTQYF. The CDR3 bases are TGTGCCAGCAGCCAAGAGGGCCTAGCGACCACAGATACGCAGTATTTT. The rearrangement joins TRBV3-1 to TRBJ2-3, with D possibly TRBD2 on 6 matching bases. Germline V gene data show CDR1 as LGHDT and CDR2 as YNNKEL (reference sequence). This CDR3 spans 16 amino acids. V shed 0 bases and J shed 2 bases, with 12 bases lying between them.

This clonotype has a handful of counts. The chain has TRBV6-1 and TRBJ1-5; D possibly corresponds to TRBD1 (5 bases). Germline values: CDR1 MNHNS, CDR2 SASEGT. The CDR3 contains 16 residues. V lost 7 bases and J 5 bases, leaving 21 bases between the germline ends. CDR3 loop: CASTKSEGMTYQPQHF. CDR3 DNA sequence: TGTGCCAGCACTAAGAGCGAGGGGATGACATATCAGCCCCAGCATTTT.

The gene calls are TRBV20-1 and TRBJ2-7; D perhaps matches TRBD1 (6 bases). V was pared by 3 bases and J by 4 bases, with 19 bases between. The CDR3 sequence is 15 residues long. The germline V gene has CDR1 DFQATT and CDR2 SNEGSKA (reference sequence). CDR3 sequence: CSASTIRDTRYEQYF. For the CDR3, the DNA is TGCAGTGCTAGTACGATACGGGACACCCGATACGAGCAGTACTTC.

This chain connects TRBV11-2 to TRBJ1-2; D may be TRBD1 (6 bases). The CDR3 sequence is 16 residues long. Trimming removed 5 bases at V and 2 bases at J, with 18 bases between. The germline V gene has CDR1 SGHAT and CDR2 FQNNGV. The CDR3 loop is CASSQGPTGANYGYTF. The CDR3 region has the DNA TGTGCCAGCAGCCAGGGCCCAACGGGGGCGAACTATGGCTACACCTTC.

This clonotype has just one count. Germline and junction disagree at one end, which may indicate a read error. The chain has TRBV2 and TRBJ2-4, with unresolved D. The length of the CDR3 is 15 residues. The germline CDR1 and CDR2 sequences are SNHLY and FYNNEI. The CDR3 is CARSDLEGMKNIQYF. The CDR3 nucleotides are TGTGCCAGAAGTGATTTAGAAGGGATGAAAAACATTCAGTACTTC.

V is TRBV15 and J is TRBJ2-7; D is possibly TRBD2 (5 bases). Deletions cut 6 bases from V and 4 bases from J, with 13 bases between. Germline V gene sequence: CDR1 LNHNV, CDR2 YYDKDF (reference sequence). This CDR3 contains 13 residues. The CDR3 nucleotides are TGTGCCACCAGTCCGGGATCGTGGTACGAGCAGTACTTC. Protein sequence: CATSPGSWYEQYF.

This clonotype was recorded once. This sequence joins TRBV12-3 or TRBV12-4 and TRBJ2-6; the match to TRBD1 covers 8 bases. Unmatched junction bases numbered 7, after V lost 6 bases and J lost 0 bases. CDR3 length equals 17 residues. The CDR3, as DNA: TGTGCCAGCAGCCGGACAGGGCATTCCTCTGGGGCCAACGTCCTGACTTTC. Translation gives CASSRTGHSSGANVLTF.

The chain links TRBV5-1 to TRBJ2-5; 7 nucleotides match TRBD1. This CDR3 spans 16 amino acids. The germline CDR1 and CDR2 sequences are SGHRS and YFSETQ. Losses at the gene ends were 4 bases for V and 1 base for J; bases not matched to a gene: 10. CDR3 residues: CASSVSTGLSQETQYF. DNA of the CDR3: TGCGCCAGCAGCGTATCGACAGGGCTCTCCCAAGAGACCCAGTACTTC.

Points on this clonotype: This sequence may be a read error, since a much larger clone differs from it by one base. The chain carries TRBV2 and TRBJ2-3, with a weak D call TRBD2 (6 bases). The germline gives CDR1 SNHLY, CDR2 FYNNEI. CDR3 size: 13 residues. CDR3 DNA sequence: TGTGCCAGCATGGTTACTAGCACAGATACGAAGTATTTT. Its translation is CASMVTSTDTKYF.

As to this clonotype: A junction end diverges from the germline sequence, so it may reflect a read error. The rearrangement uses TRBV5-6 and TRBJ2-7, with a tentative D call TRBD1 (6 bases). CDR1 and CDR2 from the germline V gene are SGHDT and YYEEEE. The CDR3 is 13 amino acids. Here the CDR3 reads CASSLVSGPGEHF. The CDR3 coding sequence is TGTGCCAGCAGCTTGGTTAGTGGACCAGGGGAGCACTTC.

The genes are TRBV7-9 and TRBJ2-1; D may be TRBD1 or TRBD2 (6 bases each). The CDR3 contains 15 residues. CDR1 and CDR2 from the germline V gene are SEHNR and FQNEAQ (reference sequence). The V end was cut by 6 bases, the J end by 0 bases, with 12 bases between. As DNA, the CDR3 is TGTGCCAGCAGAGGCAGGGGACTCTCCTACAATGAGCAGTTCTTC. Its translation: CASRGRGLSYNEQFF.

The V call is TRBV29-1, the J call TRBJ1-1, with 9 bases lining up with TRBD1. Per the germline V gene, CDR1 is SQVTM and CDR2 is ANQGSEA. The CDR3 runs 16 residues. Germline trimming cut 6 bases from V and 1 base from J; bases unmatched to any gene: 12. CDR3 in amino acids: CSVGYRGLGRNTEAFF. CDR3 nucleotides: TGCAGCGTGGGGTACAGGGGGCTGGGGAGGAACACTGAAGCTTTCTTT.

The gene calls are TRBV5-1 and TRBJ2-7; the match to TRBD1 covers 7 bases. Germline-derived CDR1 and CDR2 are SGHRS and YFSETQ. V shed 6 bases, J shed 2 bases, and the junction held 2 bases outside the gene matches. CDR3 size: 12 residues. The CDR3 DNA is TGCGCCAGCAAAGGGGGCGCCTACGAGCAGTACTTC. It translates to CASKGGAYEQYF.

The CDR3 sequence: CASTEGRLGNEQYF. In nucleotides, the CDR3 is TGTGCCAGCACGGAGGGGCGACTGGGAAACGAGCAGTACTTC. V and J are TRBV3-1 and TRBJ2-7; D perhaps matches TRBD2 (6 bases). The CDR3 has 14 amino acids. The V gene's germline CDR1 is LGHDT and CDR2 YNNKEL (reference sequence). With 7 bases removed from V and 5 bases from J, the gap between germline ends came to 18 bases.

This clonotype showed up many times. This rearrangement joins TRBV5-5 to TRBJ1-2, with D possibly matching TRBD1 (6 bases). In germline, CDR1 is SGHKS, CDR2 YYEKEE (reference sequence). Trimming removed 4 bases from V and 5 bases from J, with 12 bases in between. CDR3 length: 13 amino acids. CDR3 DNA sequence: TGTGCCAGCAGCGAGGGGGTCACTTATGGCTACACCTTC. It is translated as CASSEGVTYGYTF.

This CDR3 reads CSASPGQGTEKLFF. CDR3 sequence (DNA): TGCAGTGCTTCCCCGGGACAGGGTACCGAAAAACTGTTTTTT. The chain couples TRBV20-1 to TRBJ1-4, with TRBD1 matching over 9 bases. Losses at the gene ends were 5 bases for V and 8 bases for J; bases not matched to a gene: 9. The CDR3 runs to 14 residues. Per germline, CDR1 DFQATT and CDR2 SNEGSKA (reference sequence).

The chain links TRBV20-1 to TRBJ1-1; D not certain. The CDR3 contains 12 residues. V lost 0 bases and J lost 4, with 6 bases in between. CDR1 is DFQATT and CDR2 is SNEGSKA in the germline V gene (reference sequence). The CDR3 sequence: CSAREYTTEAFF. For the CDR3, the DNA is TGCAGTGCTAGAGAGTATACCACTGAAGCTTTCTTT.

This clonotype was counted between two and nine times. The chain joins TRBV7-9 to TRBJ1-2, with D hard to call. The CDR3 consists of 16 residues. Germline lookup yields CDR1 SEHNR and CDR2 FQNEAQ (reference sequence). The V end lost 1 base, the J end lost 0 bases, and 12 bases lay between the germline ends. CDR3 loop: CASSLEVRRSNYGYTF. CDR3 DNA: TGTGCCAGCAGCTTAGAGGTTCGGAGATCTAACTATGGCTACACCTTC. Full variable domain (remainder filled in from reference TRBV7-9 and TRBJ1-2): DTGVSQNPRHKITKRGQNVTFRCDPISEHNRLYWYRQTLGQGPEFLTYFQNEAQLEKSRLLSDRFSAERPKGSFSTLEIQRTEQGDSAMYLCASSLEVRRSNYGYTFGSGTRLTVV.

The genes are TRBV7-9 and TRBJ2-7; no clear D gene. Trimming shortened V by 1 base and J by 3 bases, and 13 bases separated the two germline ends. The CDR3 contains 15 residues. Germline V gene lookup returns CDR1 SEHNR and CDR2 FQNEAQ (reference sequence). For the CDR3, the DNA is TGTGCCAGCAGCTTAGGCTTTGGAGAGAACTACGAGCAGTACTTC. Its translation is CASSLGFGENYEQYF. The full variable domain, its missing parts supplied by reference TRBV7-9 and TRBJ2-7, is DTGVSQNPRHKITKRGQNVTFRCDPISEHNRLYWYRQTLGQGPEFLTYFQNEAQLEKSRLLSDRFSAERPKGSFSTLEIQRTEQGDSAMYLCASSLGFGENYEQYFGPGTRLTVT.

The table lists this clonotype with a count of one. CDR3: CASSRHRSAYEQYF. The CDR3 nucleotides are TGCGCCAGCAGCCGGCACAGGTCAGCCTACGAGCAGTACTTC. The V gene is TRBV5-1, the J gene TRBJ2-7; D might be TRBD1 (5 bases). V was cut by 4 bases and J by 2 bases, with 13 bases left in between. CDR3 size: 14 residues. The germline CDR1 and CDR2 sequences are SGHRS and YFSETQ.

This clonotype came up a few times. The chain links TRBV7-6 to TRBJ1-2; the D is unclear. Germline CDR1 SGHVS, CDR2 FNYEAQ. Trimming left V 5 bases short and J 2 bases short, with 9 bases between. The CDR3 has 13 residues. CDR3 coding DNA: TGTGCCAGCAGCGTAGGTAAAAACTATGGCTACACCTTC. Amino acid sequence: CASSVGKNYGYTF. Supplemented by reference TRBV7-6 and TRBJ1-2, the full variable domain reads GAGVSQSPRYKVTKRGQDVALRCDPISGHVSLYWYRQALGQGPEFLTYFNYEAQQDKSGLPNDRFSAERPEGSISTLTIQRTEQRDSAMYRCASSVGKNYGYTFGSGTRLTVV.

The table lists this clonotype with a few counts. The rearrangement uses TRBV24-1 and TRBJ2-2, with D possibly TRBD1 on 6 matching bases. The CDR3 contains 12 residues. Trimming removed 7 bases at V and 6 bases at J, with 8 bases between. Per germline, CDR1 KGHDR and CDR2 SFDVKD. The DNA for the CDR3 is TGTGCCACCAGACAGGGTGCCGGGGAGCTGTTTTTT. Protein sequence: CATRQGAGELFF.

This clonotype was observed a handful of times. The V gene is TRBV6-5, the J gene TRBJ1-6, with D possibly TRBD1 on 5 matching bases. Germline V gene lookup returns CDR1 MNHEY and CDR2 SVGAGI. This CDR3 has 13 amino acids. Trimming removed 7 bases from V and 7 bases from J, with 11 bases in between. The CDR3 bases are TGTGCCAGCACCCAGGGTCCGAATTCACCCCTCCACTTT. Its translation is CASTQGPNSPLHF.

The V gene is TRBV5-1, the J gene TRBJ2-1, with D possibly matching TRBD1 (6 bases). CDR1 and CDR2 from the germline V gene are SGHRS and YFSETQ. This CDR3 spans 14 amino acids. V lost 1 base, J lost 9 bases, and 14 bases lay in between. The CDR3 spells CASSLHFGGSEQFF. The CDR3, as DNA: TGCGCCAGCAGCTTGCACTTTGGGGGCAGTGAGCAGTTCTTC.